Each of the 32 T cell receptor beta chains below was sequenced from the same sample in a study of blood T cells in healthy people across ages. Sample-barcoded 5' priming and a J-beta primer mix drove a second PCR of roughly 7 to 11 cycles. Each CDR3 protein is one row after TCRdb ran MiXCR on the 5' RACE reads. The sample lists 1.5 million to 2 million distinct CDR3 sequences, 28% seen once, with about 8% in the top ten. Source material: blood. These receptor sequences come from a woman in her 30s in good health.

The table lists this clonotype with many counts. The genes are TRBV12-3 or TRBV12-4 and TRBJ2-5; maybe TRBD2 (6 bases). The CDR3 totals 15 residues. Trimming stripped 0 bases from V and 0 bases from J, with 8 bases between. The CDR3 loop is CASSLAGRYQETQYF. CDR3 nucleotides: TGTGCCAGCAGTTTAGCTGGGAGGTACCAAGAGACCCAGTACTTC.

The DNA of the CDR3 is TGTGCCAGCAGCTTGGGAGAGATCGGATACAATGAGCAGTTCTTC. Translation: CASSLGEIGYNEQFF. This sequence joins TRBV5-4 and TRBJ2-1; no firm D call. This CDR3 has 15 residues. The germline V gene encodes CDR1 SGHNT and CDR2 YYREEE (reference sequence). V gave up 0 bases and J gave up 4 bases, with 11 bases separating them.

This clonotype was recorded a few times. The chain joins TRBV20-1 to TRBJ2-7; 9 nucleotides match TRBD2. Looked up from germline, CDR1 is DFQATT and CDR2 is SNEGSKA (reference sequence). There are 16 residues in the CDR3. With V trimmed by 1 base and J by 6 bases, 13 bases remained unmatched. The DNA for the CDR3 is TGCAGTGCTAGAGGACGGGGGGCTGCGGGAGGGAGCGAGCAGTACTTC. The encoded protein is CSARGRGAAGGSEQYF.

At least ten counts were recorded for this clonotype. This sequence joins TRBV29-1 and TRBJ1-5; D remains ambiguous. CDR3 size: 12 residues. Trimming stripped 7 bases from V and 7 bases from J, with 14 bases between. Germline CDR1 is SQVTM and CDR2 is ANQGSEA. CDR3 nucleotide sequence: TGCAGCGCGCTCGGTGCGGGACAGCCCCAGCATTTT. This encodes CSALGAGQPQHF.

This clonotype was counted only a few times. V is TRBV5-1 and J is TRBJ1-5; 7 bases are a match to TRBD1. Germline CDR1 is SGHRS and CDR2 is YFSETQ. V trimming: 3 bases; J trimming: 3 bases; junction bases outside the gene matches: 9. CDR3 size: 16 residues. CDR3 DNA sequence: TGCGCCAGCAGCTCTCAGGTAGGGGGCATCAATCAGCCCCAGCATTTT. Residues: CASSSQVGGINQPQHF.

The DNA of the CDR3 is TGTGCCAGCAGTTGGGCACTAGCGGGGGGCAATGAGCAGTTCTTC. Amino acids: CASSWALAGGNEQFF. The chain links TRBV28 to TRBJ2-1; 12 bases are shared with TRBD2. Looked up from germline, CDR1 is MDHEN and CDR2 is SYDVKM. CDR3 length: 15 residues. Trimming removed 4 bases from V and 6 bases from J; junction bases left unmatched: 4. Full variable domain (missing parts from reference TRBV28 and TRBJ2-1): DVKVTQSSRYLVKRTGEKVFLECVQDMDHENMFWYRQDPGLGLRLIYFSYDVKMKEKGDIPEGYSVSREKKERFSLILESASTNQTSMYLCASSWALAGGNEQFFGPGTRLTVL.

The chain joins TRBV4-3 to TRBJ2-5; 13 bases agree with TRBD2. The CDR3 extends over 16 amino acids. CDR1 and CDR2 (germline): LGHNA, YSLEER. V shed 5 bases and J 11 bases; nucleotides not matched to a gene: 14. CDR3 in amino acids: CASSSPGLAGNNEQYF. In DNA, the CDR3 is TGCGCCAGCAGCTCGCCGGGACTAGCGGGGAACAATGAGCAGTACTTC.

Regarding this clonotype: A much bigger clone sits one base away, suggesting this may be a read error. This rearrangement joins TRBV20-1 to TRBJ2-5; D gene unclear. CDR1 is DFQATT and CDR2 is SNEGSKA in the germline V gene (reference sequence). This CDR3 has 11 residues. CDR3 DNA sequence: TGCAGTGCTATACAGCAAGAGACCCTGTACTTC. It translates to CSAIQQETLYF.

This chain uses TRBV15 with TRBJ2-5; TRBD1 agrees at 8 bases. Germline trimming cut 0 bases from V and 4 bases from J; bases unmatched to any gene: 4. In germline, CDR1 is LNHNV, CDR2 YYDKDF (reference sequence). CDR3 size: 15 residues. CDR3 nucleotide sequence: TGTGCCACCAGCAGAGATCCAACAGGGGGAGAGACCCAGTACTTC. It is translated as CATSRDPTGGETQYF.

CDR3 sequence reads: CASSRGHQGPAQYF. DNA of the CDR3: TGTGCCAGCTCCAGGGGACATCAAGGGCCGGCCCAGTACTTC. The chain carries TRBV12-3 or TRBV12-4 and TRBJ2-5, with TRBD1 as a possible D gene (6 bases). CDR3 length: 14 amino acids. Trimming removed 8 bases at V and 9 bases at J, with 22 bases between.

This sequence joins TRBV12-3 or TRBV12-4 and TRBJ1-1, with unresolved D. The V end lost 3 bases, the J end lost 4 bases, and 15 bases lay between the germline ends. The CDR3 runs to 15 residues. In nucleotides, the CDR3 is TGTGCCAGCAGTTTTTACGGCAAGGCCCTCACTGAAGCTTTCTTT. Protein sequence: CASSFYGKALTEAFF.

As concerns this clonotype: Mismatch with germline at one junction end may stem from a read error. V is TRBV9 and J is TRBJ2-5, with TRBD2 matching over 7 bases. Germline V CDR1 and CDR2: SGDLS, YYNGEE. The CDR3 totals 15 residues. The CDR3 DNA reads TGTGTCAGCAGCGTAGGATTAGCGGGCCAAGAGACCCAGTACTTC. It yields the protein CVSSVGLAGQETQYF.

The genes are TRBV15 and TRBJ2-5; D not certain. The assigned J gene may be wrong: the sequence end matches TRBJ2-1 better. CDR3 length equals 13 residues. Per germline, CDR1 LNHNV and CDR2 YYDKDF (reference sequence). DNA of the CDR3: TGTGCCACCAGCAGAGGGATTCAAGAGACCCAGTTCTTC. This gives the protein CATSRGIQETQFF.

This clonotype appeared many times. V and J are TRBV4-2 and TRBJ2-7; either TRBD1 or TRBD2 may supply D (5 bases each). The CDR3 loop spans 12 amino acids. Trimming cost V 2 bases and J 6 bases, with 8 bases left between them. Germline values: CDR1 LGHNA, CDR2 YNFKEQ. The CDR3 protein is CASSQSGAEQYF. In nucleotides, the CDR3 is TGTGCCAGCAGCCAATCCGGGGCCGAGCAGTACTTC.

This clonotype was counted a few times. The V and J genes are TRBV19 and TRBJ1-4, with 9 bases lining up with TRBD1. Trimming at V came to 9 bases and at J to 4 bases, leaving 12 bases not matched to a gene. The germline gives CDR1 LNHDA, CDR2 SQIVND (reference sequence). The length of the CDR3 is 16 residues. CDR3 coding DNA: TGTGCCAGCATTAAGGACAGGGGCCGCCTTAATGAAAAACTGTTTTTT. This codes for CASIKDRGRLNEKLFF.

This chain connects TRBV19 to TRBJ1-1; D remains unclear. The CDR3 extends over 15 amino acids. Trimming stripped 5 bases from V and 3 bases from J, with 16 bases between. CDR1 and CDR2 from the germline V gene are LNHDA and SQIVND (reference sequence). The CDR3 loop reads CASSPMGGADTEAFF. In nucleotides, the CDR3 is TGTGCCAGTAGTCCAATGGGAGGCGCGGACACTGAAGCTTTCTTT.

This clonotype was counted between two and nine times. Here the CDR3 reads CASTLGRSRNEQFF. The CDR3, as DNA: TGTGCCAGCACCCTCGGTCGTAGCCGGAATGAGCAGTTCTTC. The chain carries TRBV6-1 and TRBJ2-1; D is unresolved. The CDR3 spans 14 residues. Germline values: CDR1 MNHNS, CDR2 SASEGT. V dropped 7 bases and J dropped 7 bases, with 17 bases sitting between them.

In this sample, this clonotype turned up many times. The chain couples TRBV20-1 to TRBJ2-1; 7 nucleotides match TRBD1. CDR1 and CDR2 from the germline V gene are DFQATT and SNEGSKA (reference sequence). The junction had 4 bases not matched to a gene; V was cut back by 5 bases and J by 0 bases. The CDR3 runs 14 residues. CDR3 coding DNA: TGCAGTGCTTTGGACAGGAGCTCCTACAATGAGCAGTTCTTC. Residues: CSALDRSSYNEQFF.

A remark on this clonotype: A much larger clonotype is one base distant, so this may be a read error. The chain has TRBV7-2 and TRBJ2-5; tentatively, D is TRBD2 (6 bases). This CDR3 is 15 amino acids long. Germline V gene sequence: CDR1 SGHTA, CDR2 FQGNSA. V gave up 4 bases and J gave up 9 bases, with 21 bases separating them. The CDR3 DNA sequence: TGTGCCAGCAGCTCCGGGGCCGGGGCACGGGAGTCCCAGTACTTC. Translating it yields CASSSGAGARESQYF.

Comments on this clonotype: One end of the junction is discordant with germline, which a read error may explain. The J gene is TRBJ2-1, the V gene TRBV27, with D tentatively TRBD1 (5 bases). The germline gives CDR1 MNHEY, CDR2 SMNVEV (reference sequence). This CDR3 contains 17 residues. The CDR3 loop reads CANSFRGQSHSYNEQFF. Here the CDR3 DNA reads TGTGCCAACAGTTTTAGGGGCCAGTCCCATTCCTACAATGAGCAGTTCTTC.

This clonotype was seen a handful of times. V gene TRBV7-2 combines with J gene TRBJ2-7, with 7 bases lining up with TRBD1. The CDR3 consists of 13 residues. Germline lookup yields CDR1 SGHTA and CDR2 FQGNSA. After removal of 1 base from V and 6 bases from J, the junction contained 3 bases not matched to a gene. The CDR3 reads CASSLEYRGEQYF. The DNA for the CDR3 is TGTGCCAGCAGCTTAGAATACAGGGGCGAGCAGTACTTC.

The chain has TRBV7-2 and TRBJ2-5; either TRBD1 or TRBD2 may fit D (5 bases each). This CDR3 contains 16 residues. Per germline, CDR1 SGHTA and CDR2 FQGNSA. V was clipped by 5 bases and J by 2 bases, with 18 bases between them. DNA for the CDR3: TGTGCCAGCAGCGCCACCCCCGGGGCCTTACAAGAGACCCAGTACTTC. It encodes CASSATPGALQETQYF.

This clonotype was seen only once. V usage is TRBV20-1 and J usage is TRBJ2-3; possible D gene TRBD2, 6 bases. CDR3 length: 12 amino acids. Germline V gene sequence: CDR1 DFQATT, CDR2 SNEGSKA (reference sequence). The germline V and J ends were trimmed by 6 bases and 4 bases, with 11 bases remaining between them. The CDR3 DNA follows: TGCAGTGCGTGGCGGGACGCAGATACGCAGTATTTT. Its protein is CSAWRDADTQYF.

The CDR3 nucleotides read TGTGCCAGTGCAGCAGGGGGCGGCACCGGGGAGCTGTTTTTT. This translates into CASAAGGGTGELFF. The chain combines TRBV19 with TRBJ2-2, with 8 bases fitting TRBD1. The trim removed 8 bases at V and 4 bases at J, leaving 6 bases unmatched. The germline V gene has CDR1 LNHDA and CDR2 SQIVND (reference sequence). The CDR3 is 14 amino acids.

There are many counts of this clonotype. The genes are TRBV5-5 and TRBJ2-1, with unresolved D. The V gene's germline CDR1 is SGHKS and CDR2 YYEKEE (reference sequence). The CDR3 sequence is 14 residues long. Trimming pared 0 bases from V and 8 bases from J, leaving 12 bases between. The CDR3 region has the DNA TGTGCCAGCAGCTTGGGAGGCACGAGCTATGAGCAGTTCTTC. Encoded protein: CASSLGGTSYEQFF.

Remarks on this clonotype: A much larger clone lies a single base off, so this may be a read error. The V gene is TRBV2, the J gene TRBJ2-1; 7 bases agree with TRBD1. The CDR3 covers 13 residues. V shed 8 bases, J shed 6 bases, and the junction held 7 bases outside the gene matches. Germline V gene sequence: CDR1 SNHLY, CDR2 FYNNEI. The CDR3 bases are TGTGCCAGCCAGACAGGGCAAGGCAATGAGCAGTTCTTC. Translation: CASQTGQGNEQFF.

This sequence joins TRBV12-3 or TRBV12-4 and TRBJ2-7; D is possibly TRBD1 (5 bases). V was clipped by 8 bases and J by 6 bases, with 14 bases between them. The CDR3 has 12 residues. Here the CDR3 DNA reads TGTGCCAGCTCCCCCATGGGGCGCGAGCAGTACTTC. It translates to CASSPMGREQYF.

The V call is TRBV3-1, the J call TRBJ2-7; unclear D gene. The ends were cut back, 0 bases at V and 3 bases at J, with 9 bases in the middle. This CDR3 contains 14 residues. Germline-derived CDR1 and CDR2 are LGHDT and YNNKEL (reference sequence). CDR3 DNA: TGTGCCAGCAGCCAAGATCGACCGAACTACGAGCAGTACTTC. The encoded protein is CASSQDRPNYEQYF.

This chain joins TRBV20-1 and TRBJ2-1; D is uncertain. Per the germline V gene, CDR1 is DFQATT and CDR2 is SNEGSKA (reference sequence). V lost 7 bases and J lost 5, with 12 bases in between. This CDR3 contains 12 residues. CDR3 sequence reads: CSVLTADNEQFF. In DNA form, the CDR3 reads TGCAGTGTACTGACGGCGGACAATGAGCAGTTCTTC.

The CDR3 loop is CASSPGRGTGYTF. As DNA, the CDR3 is TGTGCCAGCAGCCCCGGACGGGGGACGGGCTACACCTTC. The genes are TRBV27 and TRBJ1-2; possible D gene TRBD1, 5 bases. Trimming pared 6 bases from V and 8 bases from J, leaving 16 bases between. The CDR3 totals 13 residues. Germline V gene sequence: CDR1 MNHEY, CDR2 SMNVEV (reference sequence).

This clonotype has only a few counts. This may be a read error, as it is one base from a much larger clone. This chain links TRBV10-3 with TRBJ2-5; D not resolved. The length of the CDR3 is 13 residues. Germline CDR1 is ENHRY and CDR2 is SYGVKD. CDR3 nucleotide sequence: TGTGCCATCAGTGAGGGTGTAAGAGAGATCCAGTACTTC. Translated, it gives CAISEGVREIQYF.

This chain connects TRBV15 to TRBJ2-1; 7 nucleotides match TRBD2. The ends lost 1 base at V and 8 bases at J; junction bases unmatched: 2. Germline V CDR1 and CDR2: LNHNV, YYDKDF (reference sequence). This CDR3 comprises 13 residues. CDR3 nucleotides: TGTGCCACCAGCAGAGCCGGGGGGTATGAGCAGTTCTTC. It yields the protein CATSRAGGYEQFF.